This T cell receptor beta chain is from a study of cytomegalovirus exposure and HLA in healthy donors. The overall study: Of around 400 genotyped donors, about 80% grouped in the Caucasian-associated ancestry cluster.

The ends lost 2 bases at V and 7 bases at J; junction bases unmatched: 6. Germline CDR1 and CDR2: SNHLY and FYNNEI. This CDR3 region has 16 residues. The study, taken as a whole, reports: Accurate HLA-A and HLA-B prediction from TCR beta sequences was reported for most subjects. Earlier analysis yielded a pattern in which most TCR beta V segments were productive about 87% or about 30% of the time. Later analysis found that TCR beta chains associated with HLA were more clonally expanded than other, equally common chains.

To note about this clone: What it binds is not known.

In the PCR, 60 Vbeta and 13 Jbeta primers were used. Libraries were prepared by immunoSEQ multiplex PCR; TCRdb keeps only in-frame clonotypes and omits some of them. The sample has more than 90,000 clones, around 73% seen once. This sequence originates from a woman aged 35 to 49 in good health and CMV-seropositive. Sequenced material: PBMCs. V gene TRBV2 combines with J gene TRBJ1-6, with TRBD1 matching over 9 bases. The CDR3 DNA follows: TGTGCCAGCAGTGAAAGGGCCGGGACAGGGAATTCACCCCTCCACTTT. Translated: CASSERAGTGNSPLHF.